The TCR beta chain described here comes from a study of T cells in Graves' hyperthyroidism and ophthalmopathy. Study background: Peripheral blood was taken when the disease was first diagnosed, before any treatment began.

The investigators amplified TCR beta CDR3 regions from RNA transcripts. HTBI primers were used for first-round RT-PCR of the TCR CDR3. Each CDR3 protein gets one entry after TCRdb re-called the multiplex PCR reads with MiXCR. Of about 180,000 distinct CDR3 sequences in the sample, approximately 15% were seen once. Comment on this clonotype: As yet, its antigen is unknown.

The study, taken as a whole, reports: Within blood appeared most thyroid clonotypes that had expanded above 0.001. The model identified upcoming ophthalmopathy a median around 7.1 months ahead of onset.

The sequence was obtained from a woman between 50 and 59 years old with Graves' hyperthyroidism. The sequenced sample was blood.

The CDR3 region is CASTVNQGGEQYF. The CDR3 DNA follows: TGTGCCAGCACCGTGAATCAGGGGGGAGAGCAGTACTTC. The rearrangement joins TRBV28 to TRBJ2-7; D is possibly TRBD1 (7 bases). CDR1 MDHEN and CDR2 SYDVKM come from the germline V gene. This CDR3 has 13 amino acids. The V gene lost 7 bases and the J gene lost 7 bases, with 17 bases spanning the gap.